This T cell receptor beta chain comes out of a study of control samples from healthy donors and cancer patients (dated by TCRdb to about 2020). The junction shows trimming of 3 bases on V and 4 bases on J, and the gene matches do not reach 5 bases of it. The CDR3 measures 14 amino acids from cysteine to phenylalanine. The entry retains the CDR3 DNA only, 42 bases that are in frame from base 1. From the germline V gene (reference sequence), CDR1 is LGHDT and CDR2 is YNNKEL. Concerning this clone itself: Its cognate antigen has yet to be identified. Base qualities are not at hand, and no much larger clone is one base apart.

To prepare the library, the immunoSEQ multiplex PCR assay was applied. TCRdb retrieved this table from immuneACCESS and kept in-frame rearrangements only. Not all clones are present; in checked studies, unresolved V genes account for under half, and no reason is known for the remainder. The sample yields some 120,000 clones; approximately 90% were counted once. The ten largest clones represent roughly 8.8% of the sample. Sequencing was done on a sample of blood. The receptor chain draws on TRBV3-1 (or the pseudogene TRBV3-2) and TRBJ1-2, and TRBD1 aligns with 7 junction nucleotides. This receptor was taken from a man younger than 35 in good health. CDR3 reads: CASSQLDRVYGYTF. The DNA sequence follows: TGTGCCAGCAGCCAGTTAGACAGGGTCTATGGCTACACCTTC.